This T cell receptor (beta chain) was identified in a study of CD8 T cells in Susac syndrome (dated by TCRdb to about 2019). About the study as a whole: Among the Susac syndrome patients who were sequenced, clinically active disease was present in about six and clinical remission was observed in fewer than ten. At the time of blood withdrawal, Susac syndrome patients were either therapy-naive, taking corticosteroids (with some also receiving IVIg), or on IVIg alone. The study used repertoire sequencing to test whether antigen drove CD8+ T cell activation and differentiation in Susac syndrome.

Peripheral blood CD8+ and CD4+ T cells from healthy donors, Susac syndrome patients and multiple sclerosis patients were profiled by high-throughput TCR beta sequencing. The Susac syndrome patients fulfilled recently defined diagnostic criteria for definite or probable disease. CD8+ TEMRA cells were enriched by FACS, while bulk CD8+ and CD4+ T cells were purified by magnetic negative isolation. Blood was collected in EDTA tubes and processed within 24 hours, with PBMCs isolated through density gradient centrifugation. PBMCs intended for TCR sequencing were cryopreserved in liquid nitrogen and thawed later in a water bath at 37 degrees C. The sorted or isolated CD4+, CD8+ and CD8+ TEMRA cells had a purity of 90% or higher. The CDR3 covers 14 residues, taking in both the cysteine and the phenylalanine. Only the CDR3 DNA stays, 42 bases, in frame from base 1. The germline V gene specifies SGHTA as CDR1 and FQGNSA as CDR2. The germline ends are 11 bases apart after V is trimmed by 3 bases and J by 5 bases.

A note on this clonotype: The antigen it binds to is not known. No qualities accompany the bases; no much larger clone lies one base away.

RNA was extracted using the RNeasy kit, and about 0.5 to 1 ug of the RNA was reverse transcribed with random hexamers. The immunoSEQ multiplex PCR assay, covering 54 Vbeta and 13 Jbeta segments, was used to amplify TCR beta CDR3 regions. To correct PCR amplification bias, a synthetic template baseline was used for both primer optimization and computational correction. Per the original workflow: Only productive sequences were kept, with reads annotated to V, D and J genes according to IMGT and analyzed in immunoSEQ Analyzer. Clonality was calculated as one minus the Shannon entropy normalized by log2 of the number of productive unique sequences. Public and private clones were assessed among the 100 most prevalent clones of each patient and control. Clones were defined as Susac-specific when absent from the healthy and MS cohorts, from over a thousand published viral clones and from other ImmuneACCESS disease sequences. TCRdb reran the public reads through fastp at Q25 and MiXCR, keeping productive beta chains. Identical CDR3 proteins give one entry, which carries the most common genes and DNA. The V and J calls, along with clone size, are taken from TCRdb and not from the paper's own processing. The table for this sample lists hundreds of thousands of distinct CDR3 sequences; 94% of them were counted only once. The ten largest clonotypes hold roughly 0.14% of the sample.

General conclusions and limits of the study: No clonal expansion was detected in the CD4+ T cell repertoire of Susac syndrome patients. The number of individuals in the TCR sequencing and HLA analysis was recognized as being relatively small.

The source is a human donor with Susac syndrome. The receptor chain draws on TRBV7-2 and TRBJ2-1; a tentative D match to TRBD1 spans 6 bases. Source material: CD4+ T cells from PBMCs. The DNA sequence is TGTGCCAGCAGCTTCGGGACACCAAACAATGAGCAGTTCTTC. Translated, it gives CASSFGTPNNEQFF.